These 23 T cell receptor beta chains were sequenced from one sample in a study of post-analysis software for immune sequencing data. Antigens of these TCRs are unknown. Researchers reported that TCR beta cDNA libraries carried unique molecular identifiers. One entry per CDR3 protein, called by TCRdb with MiXCR from the PCR reads. This sample carries 700,000 to 800,000 distinct CDR3 sequences, roughly 30% of them seen once, and the ten largest clones take roughly 0.53%. Study-level points and caveats: Five or six TRBV segments were significantly more frequent in patients than in controls. TRBV5-6, TRBV5-1 and TRBV20-1 were among these segments.

Sequencing used blood. All receptors come from a girl aged 10 to 17 with multiple sclerosis.

The genes are TRBV30 and TRBJ2-1; D unclear. Trimming left V 3 bases short and J 7 bases short, with 13 bases between. The CDR3 contains 13 residues. CDR1 and CDR2 from the germline V gene are GTSNPN and SVGIG (reference sequence). As DNA, the CDR3 is TGTGCCTGGAGCCATAATGGGGTGAATGAGCAGTTCTTC. Residues: CAWSHNGVNEQFF.

This clonotype was found a few times. In nucleotides, the CDR3 is TGCGCCAGCGGCCGTCGGGGGAGGGCCCATGAGCAGTTCTTC. It translates to CASGRRGRAHEQFF. V usage is TRBV5-1 and J usage is TRBJ2-1; 7 positions match TRBD2. Germline V gene data show CDR1 as SGHRS and CDR2 as YFSETQ. The junction had 12 bases not matched to a gene; V was cut back by 7 bases and J by 8 bases. The CDR3 length is 14 residues.

V and J are TRBV29-1 and TRBJ1-2; D unresolved. Between the trimmed V and J ends, which lost 3 bases and 2 bases, there was a span of 10 bases. This CDR3 contains 13 residues. Germline V gene sequence: CDR1 SQVTM, CDR2 ANQGSEA. The CDR3 spells CSVEAALNYGYTF. In DNA form, the CDR3 reads TGCAGCGTTGAGGCAGCCCTAAACTATGGCTACACCTTC.

The chain joins TRBV7-2 to TRBJ2-1; D is unresolved. The CDR3 is 12 amino acids. The V end was cut by 5 bases, the J end by 7 bases, with 9 bases between. CDR1 and CDR2 from the germline V gene are SGHTA and FQGNSA. The DNA of the CDR3 is TGTGCCAGCAGCCCCCGCCCGAATGAGCAGTTCTTC. Translation: CASSPRPNEQFF.

The genes are TRBV12-3 or TRBV12-4 and TRBJ1-1, with a possible D match to TRBD1 (6 bases). V was cut by 6 bases and J by 4 bases, with 15 bases left in between. The CDR3 length is 14 residues. The DNA for the CDR3 is TGTGCCAGCAGCCCGGGGACAAGGCTCACTGAAGCTTTCTTT. Protein sequence: CASSPGTRLTEAFF.

The CDR3 loop is CAIRVVRDTDTQYF. In DNA form, the CDR3 reads TGTGCCATCAGAGTTGTCAGGGACACAGATACGCAGTATTTT. V and J are TRBV10-3 and TRBJ2-3; weak D call: TRBD1 (5 bases). This CDR3 is built from 14 residues. V shed 6 bases and J shed 2 bases, with 12 bases lying between them. The germline gives CDR1 ENHRY, CDR2 SYGVKD.

The CDR3 is CASSPGQKYNEQFF. In nucleotides, the CDR3 is TGTGCCAGCAGTCCGGGACAAAAGTACAATGAGCAGTTCTTC. The chain carries TRBV7-9 and TRBJ2-1; D may be TRBD1 (6 bases). The length of the CDR3 is 14 residues. V dropped 6 bases and J dropped 4 bases, with 13 bases sitting between them. CDR1 and CDR2 from the germline V gene are SEHNR and FQNEAQ (reference sequence).

The chain employs TRBV5-1 and TRBJ2-5, with TRBD2 matching 10 bases. Germline V CDR1 and CDR2: SGHRS, YFSETQ. The CDR3 contains 18 residues. The junction had 13 bases not matched to a gene; V was cut back by 4 bases and J by 1 base. CDR3 sequence reads: CASSRPNGLADRQETQYF. The CDR3 coding sequence is TGCGCCAGCAGCCGACCAAACGGACTAGCGGATCGCCAAGAGACCCAGTACTTC.

This clonotype was found a few times. J is TRBJ2-3 and V is TRBV20-1; no clear D. The CDR3 length is 13 residues. The germline V gene has CDR1 DFQATT and CDR2 SNEGSKA (reference sequence). V lost 2 bases and J lost 0, with 6 bases in between. The CDR3 here is CSARKLSTDTQYF. The CDR3 nucleotides read TGCAGTGCTAGAAAGCTGAGCACAGATACGCAGTATTTT.

The J gene is TRBJ1-1, the V gene TRBV28; D call uncertain. V was trimmed by 7 bases and J by 8 bases, leaving 17 bases between them. The germline gives CDR1 MDHEN, CDR2 SYDVKM. This CDR3 comprises 13 residues. The CDR3, as DNA: TGTGCCAGCATAGATGCCACTATGGGCGAAGCTTTCTTT. It is translated as CASIDATMGEAFF.

This clonotype came up a few times. V usage is TRBV15 and J usage is TRBJ1-1, with a weak D call TRBD1 (6 bases). Germline V lookup: CDR1 LNHNV, CDR2 YYDKDF (reference sequence). V was clipped by 5 bases and J by 4 bases, with 14 bases between them. The CDR3 is made up of 14 amino acids. This CDR3 is CATSRIRGITEAFF. The CDR3, as DNA: TGTGCCACCAGCCGAATCAGGGGAATCACTGAAGCTTTCTTT.

This clonotype turned up a few times. The chain has TRBV11-2 and TRBJ1-2; TRBD1 aligns across 10 bases. CDR1 and CDR2 (germline): SGHAT, FQNNGV. The CDR3 loop spans 14 amino acids. The V gene end was trimmed by 5 bases and the J gene end by 5 bases; junction bases not matched to a gene: 5. The CDR3 DNA reads as TGTGCCAGCAGCGAGGGGACAGGGGAATATGGCTACACCTTC. As protein: CASSEGTGEYGYTF.

This rearrangement joins TRBV9 to TRBJ2-1, with D possibly TRBD2 on 6 matching bases. The V end lost 2 bases, the J end lost 1 base, and 13 bases lay between the germline ends. Looked up from germline, CDR1 is SGDLS and CDR2 is YYNGEE. The CDR3 loop spans 16 amino acids. CDR3 in amino acids: CASSVGTPRSYNEQFF. CDR3 in DNA: TGTGCCAGCAGCGTCGGGACTCCCAGATCCTACAATGAGCAGTTCTTC.

The genes are TRBV20-1 and TRBJ2-3; 11 bases are a match to TRBD2. The germline CDR1 and CDR2 sequences are DFQATT and SNEGSKA (reference sequence). The CDR3 totals 16 residues. The trim removed 3 bases at V and 4 bases at J, leaving 9 bases unmatched. For the CDR3, the DNA is TGCAGTGCTAGGGGTAGCGGGAGGGCCTTGGCAGATACGCAGTATTTT. It encodes CSARGSGRALADTQYF.

The rearrangement joins TRBV5-1 to TRBJ2-7; 9 bases are shared with TRBD1. The germline V gene has CDR1 SGHRS and CDR2 YFSETQ. Unmatched junction bases numbered 8, after V lost 4 bases and J lost 3 bases. The CDR3 runs to 15 residues. The CDR3 DNA reads TGCGCCAGCAGCCCCCTCGGGACAGGGCACTACGAGCAGTACTTC. Amino acid sequence: CASSPLGTGHYEQYF.

The rearrangement uses TRBV20-1 and TRBJ2-3; D unresolved. This CDR3 is 14 amino acids long. V was clipped by 2 bases and J by 2 bases, with 11 bases between them. Germline V gene sequence: CDR1 DFQATT, CDR2 SNEGSKA (reference sequence). The CDR3: CSARFARNTDTQYF. The DNA for the CDR3 is TGCAGTGCTAGATTCGCCAGAAACACAGATACGCAGTATTTT.

The rearrangement joins TRBV10-3 to TRBJ1-2; D not resolved. The V end lost 8 bases, the J end lost 2 bases, and 12 bases lay between the germline ends. Germline lookup yields CDR1 ENHRY and CDR2 SYGVKD. The CDR3 sequence is 13 residues long. CDR3 in amino acids: CAIHEGANYGYTF. The CDR3 bases are TGTGCCATCCATGAGGGCGCGAACTATGGCTACACCTTC.

This clonotype has more than one count but fewer than ten. The rearrangement uses TRBV10-3 and TRBJ2-1; D may be TRBD2 (6 bases). Germline V CDR1 and CDR2: ENHRY, SYGVKD. The CDR3 is 16 residues long. V was cut by 7 bases and J by 0 bases, with 16 bases left in between. DNA for the CDR3: TGTGCCATCACTCCGGGAGCCCTTAACTCCTACAATGAGCAGTTCTTC. It translates to CAITPGALNSYNEQFF.

The chain has TRBV12-3 or TRBV12-4 and TRBJ1-2; D unclear. The CDR3 is made up of 13 amino acids. The ends were cut back, 6 bases at V and 8 bases at J, with 16 bases in the middle. The CDR3 loop is CASRYEDKGGYTF. CDR3 bases: TGTGCCAGCAGATACGAGGATAAGGGCGGCTACACCTTC.

This clonotype was counted a few times. The chain recombines TRBV12-5 with TRBJ2-3, with D perhaps TRBD1 (6 bases). Germline V gene lookup returns CDR1 LGHNT and CDR2 FRNRAP. CDR3 length: 15 residues. V was cut by 5 bases and J by 2 bases, with 14 bases left in between. The CDR3 coding sequence is TGTGCTAGTGGTCAGGACAGAGCATTCACAGATACGCAGTATTTT. Protein sequence: CASGQDRAFTDTQYF.

V is TRBV27 and J is TRBJ2-7, with a possible D match to TRBD2 (5 bases). In germline, CDR1 is MNHEY, CDR2 SMNVEV (reference sequence). The CDR3 runs to 12 residues. Between the trimmed V and J ends, which lost 10 bases and 3 bases, there was a span of 13 bases. CDR3 DNA: TGTGCCACCAGCACTAGATTCTACGAGCAGTACTTC. Translation gives CATSTRFYEQYF.

The chain employs TRBV18 and TRBJ2-5; perhaps D is TRBD1 or TRBD2 (5 bases each). V was clipped by 3 bases and J by 3 bases, with 14 bases between them. The germline CDR1 and CDR2 sequences are KGHSH and LQKENI. The CDR3 spans 15 residues. In DNA, the CDR3 is TGTGCCAGCTCACCTTCCCGGGACCGGGAAGAGACCCAGTACTTC. Translating it yields CASSPSRDREETQYF.

The chain joins TRBV10-3 to TRBJ2-5, with TRBD1 matching 8 bases. The germline V gene encodes CDR1 ENHRY and CDR2 SYGVKD. The V segment lost 6 bases and the J segment 0 bases; nucleotides outside the gene matches: 9. The CDR3 covers 16 residues. This chain's CDR3 is CAISGQGTFYQETQYF. CDR3 in DNA: TGTGCCATCAGCGGACAGGGAACGTTTTACCAAGAGACCCAGTACTTC.